The TCR beta chain under discussion was sequenced for a study of T-cell reconstitution after alpha-beta-depleted transplantation in children. CDR1 is DFQATT, CDR2 SNEGSKA, per germline (reference sequence). This CDR3 region has 11 residues. V was trimmed by 2 bases and J by 7 bases, leaving 9 bases between them. A TCRbeta library incorporating unique molecular identifiers was prepared. TCRdb reanalysed the PCR reads using MiXCR and keeps one entry per CDR3 protein. The sample lists hundreds of thousands of distinct CDR3 sequences, 16% seen once, with 0.8% to 1.1% in the top ten. In its sample, this clonotype was seen many times.

The receptor's source is a human donor who donated a stem cell graft to a child with acute myeloid leukemia. Here the sequenced sample was PBMCs from the stem cell graft donor, taken from the stem cell graft. V and J are TRBV20-1 and TRBJ2-7, with D unclear. Here the CDR3 reads CSARTLGEQYF. CDR3 nucleotides: TGCAGTGCTAGAACTTTAGGGGAGCAGTACTTC.